The 22 T cell receptor beta chains below come from one sample, sequenced in a study of spatial heterogeneity in lung cancer. Overall study findings and caveats: Counts of expanded alpha and beta TCRs within tumors tracked the tumor nonsynonymous mutation count.

These receptors have no identified antigens. TCRdb processed the 5' RACE reads anew with MiXCR; each CDR3 protein has one entry. Of some 16,000 distinct CDR3 sequences in the sample, 6.8% were seen once. Time point: sample taken at primary tumor resection. Sequenced material: lung tumor tissue, taken at surgery. Receptors were obtained from a female donor with early-stage non-small cell lung cancer.

This clonotype was found a few times. This chain joins TRBV7-7 and TRBJ2-5; 10 positions agree with TRBD1. The V segment lost 5 bases and the J segment 2 bases; nucleotides outside the gene matches: 5. The CDR3 runs 15 residues. CDR1 SSHAT and CDR2 FNYEAQ come from the germline V gene (reference sequence). Here the CDR3 reads CASSRGTGAQETQYF. The CDR3 DNA is TGTGCCAGCAGCCGAGGGACAGGGGCACAAGAGACCCAGTACTTC.

The chain's CDR3 is CACPGTGNTGELFF. The CDR3 DNA is TGTGCCTGTCCCGGGACAGGAAACACCGGGGAGCTGTTTTTT. This chain joins TRBV30 and TRBJ2-2; 8 bases agree with TRBD1. Germline V lookup: CDR1 GTSNPN, CDR2 SVGIG (reference sequence). J gave up 2 bases and V 6 bases, and 5 bases lay outside the gene matches. The CDR3 spans 14 residues.

The J gene is TRBJ2-5, the V gene TRBV6-1; unclear D gene. V was pared by 2 bases and J by 5 bases, with 12 bases between. The CDR3 has 14 amino acids. Germline V gene data show CDR1 as MNHNS and CDR2 as SASEGT. In DNA form, the CDR3 reads TGTGCCAGCAGTGAATCGCATGTAAAGGAGACCCAGTACTTC. Its translation is CASSESHVKETQYF.

The sample holds many counts of this clonotype. CDR3 nucleotides: TGTGCCAGCAGCTCTCAGCCAGGAGGCCTCTACGAGCAGTACTTC. Protein sequence: CASSSQPGGLYEQYF. This chain links TRBV7-2 with TRBJ2-7; the D gene is possibly TRBD2 (5 bases). The V gene's germline CDR1 is SGHTA and CDR2 FQGNSA. V was pared by 4 bases and J by 3 bases, with 16 bases between. There are 15 residues in the CDR3.

This clonotype was observed at least ten times. The chain links TRBV2 to TRBJ2-7; 14 bases fit TRBD2. Germline loops: CDR1 SNHLY, CDR2 FYNNEI. This CDR3 is built from 15 residues. V lost 8 bases to trimming and J lost 4 bases; unmatched junction nucleotides: 7. This CDR3 reads CASEGLAGGSYEQYF. CDR3 nucleotide sequence: TGTGCCAGCGAAGGACTAGCGGGGGGATCGTACGAGCAGTACTTC.

This clonotype has at least ten counts. The V gene is TRBV7-8, the J gene TRBJ1-4; D is unresolved. There are 14 residues in the CDR3. V was shortened by 5 bases and J by 1 base, with 8 bases between the two germline ends. Per the germline V gene, CDR1 is SGHVS and CDR2 is FQNEAQ. CDR3 protein: CASSREGTNEKLFF. The DNA of the CDR3 is TGTGCCAGCAGCCGGGAGGGAACTAATGAAAAACTGTTTTTT.

This clonotype showed up many times. The V and J genes are TRBV12-3 or TRBV12-4 and TRBJ1-5; D possibly corresponds to TRBD1 (6 bases). Trimming shortened V by 2 bases and J by 5 bases, and 13 bases separated the two germline ends. The CDR3 spans 15 residues. The CDR3 spells CASSLSGGADQPQHF. The CDR3 DNA reads as TGTGCCAGCAGTTTATCCGGGGGGGCGGATCAGCCCCAGCATTTT.

This clonotype has ten or more counts. The chain employs TRBV2 and TRBJ2-1; TRBD2 matches 14 bases. The CDR3 covers 16 residues. CDR1 SNHLY and CDR2 FYNNEI come from the germline V gene. J lost 4 bases, V lost 6 bases, and 5 bases had no gene match. The CDR3 region has the DNA TGTGCCAGCAGGGCCGGGACTAGCGGGGGATACAATGAGCAGTTCTTC. Its protein product is CASRAGTSGGYNEQFF.

Within the sample, this clonotype is medium-sized (0.01 to 0.1%). The chain couples TRBV6-5 to TRBJ1-1, with a weak D call TRBD1 (6 bases). Trimming shortened V by 6 bases and J by 1 base, and 6 bases separated the two germline ends. CDR3 length equals 12 residues. The germline V gene encodes CDR1 MNHEY and CDR2 SVGAGI. The CDR3 DNA follows: TGTGCCAGCAGGACAGGGAACACTGAAGCTTTCTTT. It translates to CASRTGNTEAFF.

The rearrangement joins TRBV10-3 to TRBJ1-1, with a weak D call TRBD1 (5 bases). Germline values: CDR1 ENHRY, CDR2 SYGVKD. Trimming took 2 bases from V and 3 from J, leaving 13 bases between them. The CDR3 is 15 residues long. CDR3 nucleotides: TGTGCCATCAGTGAGAGAAGAGGGGAGCACACTGAAGCTTTCTTT. Protein product: CAISERRGEHTEAFF.

The sample holds many counts of this clonotype. The genes are TRBV5-6 and TRBJ2-3; 9 bases line up with TRBD2. The CDR3 is made up of 16 amino acids. V lost 4 bases and J lost 1; bases outside the gene matches: 7. Germline loops: CDR1 SGHDT, CDR2 YYEEEE. Here the CDR3 reads CASSASSGVRTDTQYF. The CDR3 nucleotides are TGTGCCAGCAGCGCATCTAGCGGGGTCCGCACAGATACGCAGTATTTT.

DNA for the CDR3: TGTGCCAGCAGCCCAAAACAGGGAATCAGGGGGGAGACCCAGTACTTC. Its protein is CASSPKQGIRGETQYF. The chain employs TRBV5-4 and TRBJ2-5; TRBD1 aligns across 7 bases. The CDR3 contains 16 residues. The junction had 14 bases not matched to a gene; V was cut back by 4 bases and J by 5 bases. Germline CDR1 and CDR2: SGHNT and YYREEE (reference sequence).

The V gene is TRBV7-8, the J gene TRBJ2-2; 8 positions agree with TRBD1. V dropped 1 base and J dropped 6; count of bases not matched to a gene: 4. The germline V gene encodes CDR1 SGHVS and CDR2 FQNEAQ. The CDR3 is 15 residues long. The CDR3 spells CASSLGQGASGELFF. CDR3 in DNA: TGTGCCAGCAGCTTAGGTCAGGGGGCGTCCGGGGAGCTGTTTTTT.

This clonotype has only a few counts. The chain links TRBV5-1 to TRBJ1-4; no reliable D call. The CDR3 totals 15 residues. Germline assignment: CDR1 SGHRS and CDR2 YFSETQ. V was shortened by 0 bases and J by 0 bases, with 6 bases between the two germline ends. The CDR3 loop is CASSLDFATNEKLFF. The CDR3, as DNA: TGCGCCAGCAGCTTGGACTTTGCAACTAATGAAAAACTGTTTTTT.

This clonotype appeared many times. The chain combines TRBV4-1 with TRBJ2-3; 9 nucleotides line up with TRBD1. V shed 1 base and J 8 bases; nucleotides not matched to a gene: 7. The CDR3 is 15 amino acids. Germline values: CDR1 MGHRA, CDR2 YSYEKL. DNA for the CDR3: TGCGCCAGCAGCCAAGGAGACAGGGGGTCCGGTACGCAGTATTTT. Its protein product is CASSQGDRGSGTQYF.

This clonotype was found many times. The rearrangement links TRBV5-5 to TRBJ1-3; no firm D call. The CDR3 extends over 16 amino acids. Trimming pared 0 bases from V and 0 bases from J, leaving 10 bases between. CDR1 and CDR2 from the germline V gene are SGHKS and YYEKEE (reference sequence). CDR3: CASSLDRVGSGNTIYF. The CDR3 DNA sequence: TGTGCCAGCAGCTTGGACCGAGTGGGCTCTGGAAACACCATATATTTT. Full variable domain (remainder filled in from reference TRBV5-5 and TRBJ1-3): DAGVTQSPTHLIKTRGQQVTLRCSPISGHKSVSWYQQVLGQGPQFIFQYYEKEERGRGNFPDRFSARQFPNYSSELNVNALLLGDSALYLCASSLDRVGSGNTIYFGEGSWLTVV.

This clonotype occurred many times. The chain has TRBV7-3 and TRBJ1-1; D gene ambiguous. CDR1 and CDR2 from the germline V gene are SGHTA and FQGTGA. The V end was cut by 5 bases, the J end by 7 bases, with 14 bases between. The CDR3 runs to 13 residues. The CDR3 DNA follows: TGTGCCAGCAGCGTCGACCCATCTGGTGAAGCTTTCTTT. It yields the protein CASSVDPSGEAFF.

This clonotype was detected many times. This sequence joins TRBV5-1 and TRBJ1-1; possible D gene TRBD1, 6 bases. The CDR3 extends over 14 amino acids. The V gene lost 4 bases and the J gene lost 4 bases, with 14 bases spanning the gap. Germline loops: CDR1 SGHRS, CDR2 YFSETQ. The CDR3 DNA follows: TGCGCCAGCAGCCTCAAGGGGGATGGCACTGAAGCTTTCTTT. Residues: CASSLKGDGTEAFF.

The sample holds many counts of this clonotype. The chain joins TRBV10-3 to TRBJ1-4; D might be TRBD1 (5 bases). With 6 bases removed from V and 5 bases from J, the gap between germline ends came to 10 bases. The CDR3 totals 13 residues. The V gene's germline CDR1 is ENHRY and CDR2 SYGVKD. CDR3 amino acids: CAISPDTNEKLFF. The CDR3 nucleotides read TGTGCCATCAGCCCGGACACAAATGAAAAACTGTTTTTT.

The sample holds many counts of this clonotype. The chain links TRBV5-1 to TRBJ2-5, with D tentatively TRBD1 (5 bases). V was cut by 0 bases and J by 5 bases, with 8 bases left in between. CDR3 length: 13 residues. Germline CDR1 SGHRS, CDR2 YFSETQ. For the CDR3, the DNA is TGCGCCAGCAGCTTGGGGCAGGGCGAGACCCAGTACTTC. Its translation is CASSLGQGETQYF.

This clonotype has only one observation. The chain employs TRBV30 and TRBJ1-2; D might be TRBD1 (5 bases). Trimming removed 6 bases from V and 0 bases from J, with 8 bases in between. There are 12 residues in the CDR3. The germline gives CDR1 GTSNPN, CDR2 SVGIG (reference sequence). This CDR3 is CACQGPNYGYTF. Written as DNA, the CDR3 is TGTGCCTGCCAGGGCCCTAACTATGGCTACACCTTC.

This clonotype occurred many times. The V call is TRBV18, the J call TRBJ1-2; D call uncertain. The ends were cut back, 3 bases at V and 1 base at J, with 6 bases in the middle. The CDR3 consists of 13 residues. Germline V gives CDR1 KGHSH, CDR2 LQKENI. The CDR3 region is CASSPDYNYGYTF. CDR3 nucleotides: TGTGCCAGCTCACCTGACTATAACTATGGCTACACCTTC. Full variable domain (outside the CDR3, taken from reference TRBV18 and TRBJ1-2): NAGVMQNPRHLVRRRGQEARLRCSPMKGHSHVYWYRQLPEEGLKFMVYLQKENIIDESGMPKERFSAEFPKEGPSILRIQQVVRGDSAAYFCASSPDYNYGYTFGSGTRLTVV.